The 24 T cell receptor beta chains below were found in one sample sequenced in a study. Tregs were sorted as CD4+CD25+CD127-/low cells. TCRdb re-called the 5' RACE reads with MiXCR, one entry per CDR3 protein. The sample lists about 11,000 distinct CDR3 sequences, under 35% occurring once. Sequenced material: Tregs sorted from a lymph node. The origin of the receptors is a female donor with breast cancer.

This clonotype has ten or more counts. The chain has TRBV6-5 and TRBJ2-1, with D perhaps assigned TRBD1 or TRBD2 (5 bases each). The germline V gene has CDR1 MNHEY and CDR2 SVGAGI. Trimming cost V 4 bases and J 6 bases, with 10 bases left between them. The CDR3 spans 13 residues. CDR3 sequence: CASSSGRSNEQFF. Written as DNA, the CDR3 is TGTGCCAGCAGTTCGGGACGGTCCAATGAGCAGTTCTTC.

As regards this clonotype: The junction and the germline gene differ at one end; a read error may be behind it. For the CDR3, the DNA is TGTGCCAGCAGTCCCGGGACGGCACCTTACATTGAGCAGTTCTTC. Translated, it gives CASSPGTAPYIEQFF. V usage is TRBV6-1 and J usage is TRBJ2-1; D might be TRBD1 or TRBD2, each matching 5 bases. The CDR3 runs 15 residues. Germline V CDR1 and CDR2: MNHNS, SASEGT.

This clonotype appeared many times. The chain has TRBV19 and TRBJ2-2, with unresolved D. CDR1 LNHDA and CDR2 SQIVND come from the germline V gene (reference sequence). The CDR3 is 15 amino acids. Trimming took 3 bases from V and 6 from J, leaving 14 bases between them. CDR3 residues: CASSIPRTYSGELFF. In DNA, the CDR3 is TGTGCCAGTAGTATTCCGAGGACGTACTCCGGGGAGCTGTTTTTT.

This clonotype is medium-sized (0.01 to 0.1%) in the sample. This chain connects TRBV20-1 to TRBJ1-1; 8 positions match TRBD1. Germline V gene sequence: CDR1 DFQATT, CDR2 SNEGSKA (reference sequence). The ends lost 3 bases at V and 2 bases at J; junction bases unmatched: 8. The CDR3 consists of 15 residues. This CDR3 reads CSARPAGQANTEAFF. The DNA for the CDR3 is TGCAGTGCTAGGCCCGCGGGACAGGCTAACACTGAAGCTTTCTTT.

Notes on this clonotype: The junction shows a germline mismatch at one end, possibly a read error. The chain recombines TRBV11-2 with TRBJ2-7; TRBD2 might be the D (6 bases). CDR1 and CDR2 (germline): SGHAT, FQNNGV. This CDR3 comprises 16 residues. CDR3 in DNA: TGCGCTAGCAGCTTAGATCTACCCCCGGGAGCTTACGAGCAGTACTTC. It is translated as CASSLDLPPGAYEQYF.

Ten or more counts support this clonotype. Since a much larger clone is just one base distant, this may be a read error. The chain recombines TRBV3-1 with TRBJ2-1, with D perhaps TRBD2 (5 bases). The CDR3 consists of 12 residues. V was clipped by 2 bases and J by 10 bases, with 9 bases between them. Germline V gene sequence: CDR1 LGHDT, CDR2 YNNKEL (reference sequence). In DNA form, the CDR3 reads TGTGCCAGCAGCCAACTCGGGATGGAGCAGTTCTTC. This gives the protein CASSQLGMEQFF.

The chain links TRBV24-1 to TRBJ2-1, with D perhaps matching TRBD2 (5 bases). Trimming took 5 bases from V and 5 from J, leaving 9 bases between them. Germline CDR1 is KGHDR and CDR2 is SFDVKD. This CDR3 is 13 amino acids long. The DNA for the CDR3 is TGTGCCACCAGTGGGACTGCGGACAATGAGCAGTTCTTC. The encoded protein is CATSGTADNEQFF.

In its sample, this clonotype was seen once. A much more abundant neighbour one base away suggests this may be a read error. In DNA, the CDR3 is TGCAGTGCTAGAAGGGGAAACCCGAGCACAGATACGCAGTATTTT. Translated, it gives CSARRGNPSTDTQYF. The chain couples TRBV20-1 to TRBJ2-3, with a possible D match to TRBD1 (5 bases). Germline V gives CDR1 DFQATT, CDR2 SNEGSKA (reference sequence). V was trimmed by 2 bases and J by 0 bases, leaving 12 bases between them. The CDR3 consists of 15 residues.

Judged by abundance, this clonotype is medium-sized. The rearrangement links TRBV4-1 to TRBJ2-7, with D perhaps TRBD2 (6 bases). CDR3 length: 14 amino acids. The V end was cut by 4 bases, the J end by 2 bases, with 12 bases between. Per the germline V gene, CDR1 is MGHRA and CDR2 is YSYEKL. CDR3: CASSLDAGPYEQYF. The CDR3 DNA is TGCGCCAGCAGCCTCGACGCGGGGCCCTACGAGCAGTACTTC.

As to this clonotype: This could be a read error, since a much larger clone is one nucleotide away. The chain uses TRBV7-9 and TRBJ2-3, with no clear D. The germline V gene encodes CDR1 SEHNR and CDR2 FQNEAQ (reference sequence). CDR3 length: 14 residues. In nucleotides, the CDR3 is TGTGTCAGCAGCCCTCCCACCAGCACAGATACGCAGTATTTT. Protein sequence: CVSSPPTSTDTQYF.

This clonotype is medium-sized. The rearrangement joins TRBV9 to TRBJ2-5; 9 bases line up with TRBD1. CDR3 length: 14 amino acids. CDR1 is SGDLS and CDR2 is YYNGEE in the germline V gene. Trimming removed 4 bases from V and 4 bases from J; junction bases left unmatched: 5. The CDR3 spells CASSIWGQGETQYF. In DNA form, the CDR3 reads TGTGCCAGCAGCATTTGGGGACAGGGAGAGACCCAGTACTTC.

The table lists this clonotype with many counts. This rearrangement joins TRBV7-8 to TRBJ2-1; D is unclear. Germline V gene lookup returns CDR1 SGHVS and CDR2 FQNEAQ. V lost 1 base to trimming and J lost 8 bases, with 12 bases between them. This CDR3 is 14 amino acids long. CDR3 in DNA: TGTGCCAGCAGCTTAGTAGTGGGAAATGATGAGCAGTTCTTC. Translated: CASSLVVGNDEQFF.

The rearrangement links TRBV5-6 to TRBJ2-1; D gene uncertain. Deletions cut 0 bases from V and 4 bases from J, with 8 bases between. Germline V lookup: CDR1 SGHDT, CDR2 YYEEEE. CDR3 length: 14 residues. This CDR3 reads CASSLVSVYNEQFF. As DNA, the CDR3 is TGTGCCAGCAGCTTGGTGTCGGTTTACAATGAGCAGTTCTTC.

This clonotype has ten or more counts. The rearrangement uses TRBV7-9 and TRBJ2-2; D might be TRBD1 or TRBD2, each matching 5 bases. Germline V lookup: CDR1 SEHNR, CDR2 FQNEAQ (reference sequence). The CDR3 covers 15 residues. With 3 bases removed from V and 2 bases from J, the gap between germline ends came to 10 bases. CDR3 coding DNA: TGTGCCAGCAGCTTCAGGGAGACAAACACCGGGGAGCTGTTTTTT. It yields the protein CASSFRETNTGELFF. The whole variable domain, filled in from reference TRBV7-9 and TRBJ2-2, reads DTGVSQNPRHKITKRGQNVTFRCDPISEHNRLYWYRQTLGQGPEFLTYFQNEAQLEKSRLLSDRFSAERPKGSFSTLEIQRTEQGDSAMYLCASSFRETNTGELFFGEGSRLTVL.

This clonotype was seen only a few times. The chain has TRBV25-1 and TRBJ2-1, with 12 bases identical to TRBD2. CDR3 size: 16 residues. Germline values: CDR1 MGHDK, CDR2 SYGVNS. Trimming at V came to 6 bases and at J to 10 bases, leaving 13 bases not matched to a gene. The CDR3 sequence is CASRPTSGSTSGEQFF. For the CDR3, the DNA is TGTGCCAGCAGACCGACTAGCGGGAGTACCTCCGGGGAGCAGTTCTTC.

This clonotype was seen repeatedly, ten times or more. V gene TRBV12-3 or TRBV12-4 combines with J gene TRBJ1-6, with TRBD1 identical over 9 bases. The CDR3 spans 15 residues. Trimming at V came to 5 bases and at J to 5 bases, leaving 4 bases not matched to a gene. CDR3 protein: CASSRTGANNSPLHF. In DNA, the CDR3 is TGTGCCAGCAGTAGGACAGGGGCGAATAATTCACCCCTCCACTTT.

By its share, this clonotype is medium-sized. The chain combines TRBV5-1 with TRBJ2-6; D is uncertain. Germline V lookup: CDR1 SGHRS, CDR2 YFSETQ. The length of the CDR3 is 13 residues. The V end was cut by 0 bases, the J end by 3 bases, with 1 base between. The CDR3 DNA reads as TGCGCCAGCAGCTTGGATGGGGCCAACGTCCTGACTTTC. Protein: CASSLDGANVLTF.

This chain links TRBV6-1 with TRBJ2-5, with a weak D call TRBD2 (6 bases). The CDR3 has 14 amino acids. Trimming removed 6 bases at V and 5 bases at J, with 16 bases between. Per the germline V gene, CDR1 is MNHNS and CDR2 is SASEGT. The DNA of the CDR3 is TGTGCCAGCAGGTCAGGGACTGCGGGGGAGACCCAGTACTTC. Translating gives CASRSGTAGETQYF.

Turning to this clonotype: Being one base from a much bigger clone, this may be a read error. The J gene is TRBJ2-7, the V gene TRBV6-5; maybe TRBD1 (5 bases). Germline CDR1 and CDR2: MNHEY and SVGAGI. Between the trimmed V and J ends, which lost 5 bases and 2 bases, there was a span of 10 bases. The CDR3 extends over 13 amino acids. Written as DNA, the CDR3 is TGTGCCAGCAGTACAGGACGGGCCTACGAGCAGTACTTC. It encodes CASSTGRAYEQYF.

The sample holds many counts of this clonotype. The chain links TRBV10-2 to TRBJ2-6; D not resolved. V was shortened by 8 bases and J by 1 base, with 9 bases between the two germline ends. The CDR3 totals 14 residues. The germline V gene encodes CDR1 WSHSY and CDR2 SAAADI. The CDR3 coding sequence is TGCGCCAGCGATGGTGAATCTGGGGCCAACGTCCTGACTTTC. This translates into CASDGESGANVLTF.

In this sample, this clonotype turned up many times. The chain uses TRBV6-1 and TRBJ2-3; D is unclear. Germline V gene lookup returns CDR1 MNHNS and CDR2 SASEGT. The CDR3 spans 15 residues. V was pared by 4 bases and J by 0 bases, with 11 bases between. For the CDR3, the DNA is TGTGCCAGCAGTGCCTTTCGACCGAGCACAGATACGCAGTATTTT. It yields the protein CASSAFRPSTDTQYF.

This clonotype is termed medium-sized. The chain is built from TRBV24-1 and TRBJ1-1; D gene ambiguous. The CDR3 sequence is 13 residues long. The germline V and J ends were trimmed by 7 bases and 1 base, with 9 bases remaining between them. CDR1 is KGHDR, CDR2 SFDVKD, per germline. CDR3 residues: CATRDRRNTEAFF. The CDR3 coding sequence is TGTGCCACCAGGGATAGGAGGAACACTGAAGCTTTCTTT.

This clonotype was observed at least ten times. The chain is built from TRBV5-1 and TRBJ2-7, with 7 bases identical to TRBD1. This CDR3 is 15 amino acids long. Per the germline V gene, CDR1 is SGHRS and CDR2 is YFSETQ. V shed 4 bases and J 0 bases; nucleotides not matched to a gene: 7. CDR3 residues: CASSIGQALSYEQYF. DNA of the CDR3: TGCGCCAGCAGCATCGGACAGGCGCTCTCCTACGAGCAGTACTTC.

This clonotype was found a few times. A much more abundant neighbour one base away suggests this may be a read error. CDR3 nucleotides: TGTGCCAGCAGTTGGGCACAGTGGACCGGGGAGCTGTTTTTT. Translating it yields CASSWAQWTGELFF. The V gene is TRBV27, the J gene TRBJ2-2; D ambiguous. The length of the CDR3 is 14 residues. Trimming removed 4 bases from V and 5 bases from J, with 11 bases in between. Germline V CDR1 and CDR2: MNHEY, SMNVEV (reference sequence).